These 8 T cell receptor beta chains share one sample of origin, sequenced in a study of cytomegalovirus exposure and HLA in healthy donors (dated by TCRdb to about 2017). The receptor library was made with the immunoSEQ multiplex PCR assay. For the multiplex PCR, a mixture combining 60 forward primers for TCR Vbeta segments and 13 reverse primers for TCR Jbeta segments was used. Here the immuneACCESS table is served through TCRdb, limited to in-frame sequences with V and J called. Missing clones are a known gap in these copies; in checked studies unresolved V genes cover under half, and the rest lacks a known reason. The sample records over 80,000 clones, under 85% of which are singletons. The ten largest clones take up 3% to 3.5% of the sample. Source material: PBMCs. These receptors all stem from a woman in her forties in good health and CMV-seronegative.

The rearrangement joins TRBV19 to TRBJ2-6, with 8 bases lining up with TRBD1. The germline CDR1 and CDR2 sequences are LNHDA and SQIVND (reference sequence). CDR3 length: 16 amino acids. Losses at the gene ends were 6 bases for V and 2 bases for J; bases not matched to a gene: 6. This chain's CDR3 is CASRGQGGAGANVLTF. CDR3 DNA sequence: TGTGCCAGTAGAGGACAGGGAGGTGCTGGGGCCAACGTCCTGACTTTC.

This chain connects TRBV2 to TRBJ2-2, with 8 bases matching TRBD2. Trimming removed 11 bases from V and 5 bases from J; junction bases left unmatched: 10. This CDR3 is 14 amino acids long. In germline, CDR1 is SNHLY, CDR2 FYNNEI. This CDR3 reads CASRPGGPTGELFF. The CDR3 DNA follows: TGTGCCTCCCGGCCGGGAGGGCCAACCGGGGAGCTGTTTTTT.

The chain uses TRBV28 and TRBJ2-4; D may be TRBD1 (6 bases). Trimming cost V 7 bases and J 7 bases, with 11 bases left between them. Germline CDR1 reads MDHEN; CDR2 reads SYDVKM. CDR3 length: 12 amino acids. CDR3 sequence reads: CASTYRDNIQYF. CDR3 in DNA: TGTGCCAGCACGTACAGGGATAACATTCAGTACTTC.

The chain uses TRBV2 and TRBJ2-3; 12 nucleotides align to TRBD2. Trimming at V came to 4 bases and at J to 1 base, leaving 6 bases not matched to a gene. This CDR3 has 17 amino acids. Germline CDR1 SNHLY, CDR2 FYNNEI. The CDR3 spells CASSVWASGRGTDTQYF. The CDR3 bases are TGTGCCAGCAGTGTCTGGGCTAGCGGGAGGGGCACAGATACGCAGTATTTT.

The count of this clone is one. V gene TRBV7-9 combines with J gene TRBJ1-1, with D unclear. CDR3 length: 15 residues. Germline lookup yields CDR1 SEHNR and CDR2 FQNEAQ (reference sequence). The V and J ends lost 4 bases and 4 bases respectively, with 16 bases between them. As DNA, the CDR3 is TGTGCCAGCAGCTGGCACTCCGGGGTAGTCACTGAAGCTTTCTTT. This codes for CASSWHSGVVTEAFF.

The chain uses TRBV2 and TRBJ2-1; TRBD2 agrees at 9 bases. CDR1 is SNHLY and CDR2 is FYNNEI in the germline V gene. The junction had 2 bases not matched to a gene; V was cut back by 6 bases and J by 8 bases. The CDR3 length is 12 residues. For the CDR3, the DNA is TGTGCCAGCAGGGGACTAGCCGATGAGCAGTTCTTC. Protein: CASRGLADEQFF.

The CDR3 here is CASSTAGTGFTDTQYF. The CDR3 DNA is TGTGCCAGCAGCACAGCCGGGACAGGTTTCACAGATACGCAGTATTTT. This chain uses TRBV7-2 with TRBJ2-3; the match to TRBD1 covers 8 bases. Germline-derived CDR1 and CDR2 are SGHTA and FQGNSA. CDR3 length equals 16 residues. Trimming took 5 bases from V and 2 from J; bases not matched to a gene: 9.

The genes are TRBV6-5 and TRBJ1-1; D might be TRBD1 (6 bases). CDR3 length: 14 amino acids. Germline CDR1 reads MNHEY; CDR2 reads SVGAGI. V lost 5 bases to trimming and J lost 5 bases, with 15 bases between them. The CDR3 DNA sequence: TGTGCCAGCAGTCGTACTAGGGGGAGAACTGAAGCTTTCTTT. As protein: CASSRTRGRTEAFF.